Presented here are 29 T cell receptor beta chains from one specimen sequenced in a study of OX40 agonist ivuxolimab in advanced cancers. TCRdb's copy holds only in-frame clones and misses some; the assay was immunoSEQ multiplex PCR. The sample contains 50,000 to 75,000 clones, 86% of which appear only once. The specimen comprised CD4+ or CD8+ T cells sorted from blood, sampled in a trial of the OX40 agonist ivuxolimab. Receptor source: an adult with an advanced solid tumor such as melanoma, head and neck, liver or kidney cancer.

The CDR3 region has the DNA TGCGCCAGCAGCCCCTCGAGGGCAGGGGACTACGAGCAGTACTTC. Amino acids: CASSPSRAGDYEQYF. The chain couples TRBV5-1 to TRBJ2-7; D is possibly TRBD1 (6 bases). CDR1 and CDR2 (germline): SGHRS, YFSETQ. Deletions cut 4 bases from V and 3 bases from J, with 17 bases between. This CDR3 contains 15 residues.

CDR3 amino acids: CASSPTGDGYTF. The CDR3, as DNA: TGTGCCAGCAGTCCGACAGGGGATGGCTACACCTTC. This chain connects TRBV6-6 to TRBJ1-2; TRBD1 matches 8 bases. Trimming cost V 5 bases and J 6 bases; bases outside gene matches: 2. CDR1 is MNHNY and CDR2 is SVGAGI in the germline V gene (reference sequence). The CDR3 has 12 residues.

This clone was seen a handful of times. The CDR3: CASRHRDTSNQPQHF. In nucleotides, the CDR3 is TGTGCCAGCAGACACCGGGACACAAGCAATCAGCCCCAGCATTTT. V is TRBV5-5 and J is TRBJ1-5, with D possibly matching TRBD1 (6 bases). Germline lookup yields CDR1 SGHKS and CDR2 YYEKEE (reference sequence). This CDR3 is built from 15 residues. V lost 5 bases to trimming and J lost 1 base, with 13 bases between them.

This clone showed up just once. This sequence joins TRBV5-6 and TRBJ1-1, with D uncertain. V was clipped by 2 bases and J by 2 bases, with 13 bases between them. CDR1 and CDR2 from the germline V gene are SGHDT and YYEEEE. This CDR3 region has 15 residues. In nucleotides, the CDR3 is TGTGCCAGCAGCTTCGACACCGTCCCAAACACTGAAGCTTTCTTT. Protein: CASSFDTVPNTEAFF.

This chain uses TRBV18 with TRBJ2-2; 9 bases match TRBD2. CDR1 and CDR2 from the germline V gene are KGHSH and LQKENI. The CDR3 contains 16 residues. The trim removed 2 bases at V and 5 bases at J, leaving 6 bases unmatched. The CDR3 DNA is TGTGCCAGCTCACCAACGCGGGGGGGCCAAACCGGGGAGCTGTTTTTT. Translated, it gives CASSPTRGGQTGELFF.

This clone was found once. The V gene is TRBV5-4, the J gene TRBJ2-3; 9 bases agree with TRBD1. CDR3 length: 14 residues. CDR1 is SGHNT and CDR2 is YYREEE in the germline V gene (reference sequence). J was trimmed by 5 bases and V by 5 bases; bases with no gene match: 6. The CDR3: CASSSQGALDTQYF. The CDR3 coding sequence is TGTGCCAGCAGTTCACAGGGGGCGTTAGATACGCAGTATTTT.

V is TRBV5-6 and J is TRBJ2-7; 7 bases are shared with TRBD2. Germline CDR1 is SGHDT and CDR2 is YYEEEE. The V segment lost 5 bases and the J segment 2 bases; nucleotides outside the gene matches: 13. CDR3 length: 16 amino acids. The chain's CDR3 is CASSLYPGTIPYEQYF. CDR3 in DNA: TGTGCCAGCAGTCTCTACCCCGGGACTATCCCCTACGAGCAGTACTTC. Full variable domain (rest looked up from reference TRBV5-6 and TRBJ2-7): DAGVTQSPTHLIKTRGQQVTLRCSPKSGHDTVSWYQQALGQGPQFIFQYYEEEERQRGNFPDRFSGHQFPNYSSELNVNALLLGDSALYLCASSLYPGTIPYEQYFGPGTRLTVT.

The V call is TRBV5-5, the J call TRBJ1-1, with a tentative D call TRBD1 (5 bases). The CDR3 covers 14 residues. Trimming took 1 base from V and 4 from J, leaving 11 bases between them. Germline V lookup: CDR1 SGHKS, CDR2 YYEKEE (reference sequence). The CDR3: CASSLFTGGTEAFF. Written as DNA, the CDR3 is TGTGCCAGCAGCTTGTTTACGGGGGGCACTGAAGCTTTCTTT.

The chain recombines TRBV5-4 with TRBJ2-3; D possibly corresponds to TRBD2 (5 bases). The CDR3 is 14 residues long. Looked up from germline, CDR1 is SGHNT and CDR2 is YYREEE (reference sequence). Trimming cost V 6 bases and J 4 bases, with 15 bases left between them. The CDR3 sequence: CASNRGNGADTQYF. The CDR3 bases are TGTGCCAGCAACAGAGGGAACGGGGCAGATACGCAGTATTTT.

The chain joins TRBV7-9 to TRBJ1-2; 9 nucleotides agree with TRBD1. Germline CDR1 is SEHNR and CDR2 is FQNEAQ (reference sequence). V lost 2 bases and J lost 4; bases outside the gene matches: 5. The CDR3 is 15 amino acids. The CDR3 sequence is CASSLLQGASYGYTF. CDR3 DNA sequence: TGTGCCAGCAGCTTATTACAGGGGGCATCCTATGGCTACACCTTC.

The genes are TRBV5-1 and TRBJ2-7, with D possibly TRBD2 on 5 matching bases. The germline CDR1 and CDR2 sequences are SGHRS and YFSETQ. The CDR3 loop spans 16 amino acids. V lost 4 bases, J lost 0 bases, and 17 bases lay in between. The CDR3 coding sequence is TGCGCCAGCAGCCGGGCGTCCGGGGTTAGCTCCTACGAGCAGTACTTC. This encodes CASSRASGVSSYEQYF.

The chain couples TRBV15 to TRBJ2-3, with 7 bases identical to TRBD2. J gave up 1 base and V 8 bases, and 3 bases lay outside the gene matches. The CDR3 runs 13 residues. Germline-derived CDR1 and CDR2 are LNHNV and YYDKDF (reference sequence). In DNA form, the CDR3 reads TGTGCCACCCGGGAGGCCCGCACAGATACGCAGTATTTT. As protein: CATREARTDTQYF.

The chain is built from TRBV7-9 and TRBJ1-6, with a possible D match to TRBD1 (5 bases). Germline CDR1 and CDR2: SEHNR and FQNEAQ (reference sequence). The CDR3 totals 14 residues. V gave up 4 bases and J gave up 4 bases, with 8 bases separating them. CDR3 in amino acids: CASSSRQYNSPLHF. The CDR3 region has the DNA TGTGCCAGCAGCTCGCGACAGTATAATTCACCCCTCCACTTT.

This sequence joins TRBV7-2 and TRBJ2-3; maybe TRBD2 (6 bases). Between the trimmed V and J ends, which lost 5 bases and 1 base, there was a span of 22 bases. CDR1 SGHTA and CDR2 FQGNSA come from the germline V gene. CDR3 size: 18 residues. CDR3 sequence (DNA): TGTGCCAGCAGCAATTTTGTTTCTAGCGAGGTGGGCACAGATACGCAGTATTTT. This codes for CASSNFVSSEVGTDTQYF.

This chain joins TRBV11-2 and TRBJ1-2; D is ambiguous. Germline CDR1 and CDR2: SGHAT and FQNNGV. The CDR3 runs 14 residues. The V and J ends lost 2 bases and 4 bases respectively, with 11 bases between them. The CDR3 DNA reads TGTGCCAGCAGCTTACCTGGACGGCCCTATGGCTACACCTTC. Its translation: CASSLPGRPYGYTF.

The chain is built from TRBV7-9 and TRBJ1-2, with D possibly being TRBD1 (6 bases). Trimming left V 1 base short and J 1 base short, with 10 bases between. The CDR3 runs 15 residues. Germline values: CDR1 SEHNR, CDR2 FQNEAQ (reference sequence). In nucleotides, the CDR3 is TGTGCCAGCAGCTTAGAGCCACAGGGTAACTATGGCTACACCTTC. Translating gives CASSLEPQGNYGYTF.

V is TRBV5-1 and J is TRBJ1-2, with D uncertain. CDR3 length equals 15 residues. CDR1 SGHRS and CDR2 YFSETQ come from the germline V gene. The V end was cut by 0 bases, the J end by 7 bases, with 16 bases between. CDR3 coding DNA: TGCGCCAGCAGCTTGGCCACATACGGGGTAGGTGGCTACACCTTC. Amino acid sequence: CASSLATYGVGGYTF.

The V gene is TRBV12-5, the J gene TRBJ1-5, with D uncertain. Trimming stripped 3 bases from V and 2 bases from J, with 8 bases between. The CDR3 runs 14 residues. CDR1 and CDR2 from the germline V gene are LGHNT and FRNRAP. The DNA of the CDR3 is TGTGCTAGTGGTTTTATGTTCGGCAATCAGCCCCAGCATTTT. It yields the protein CASGFMFGNQPQHF.

The CDR3, as DNA: TGTGCCAGCAGCCCTCTGCACCGGACAGACTACGAGCAGTACTTC. Its protein product is CASSPLHRTDYEQYF. The gene calls are TRBV6-5 and TRBJ2-7, with a weak D call TRBD1 (6 bases). This CDR3 spans 15 amino acids. Looked up from germline, CDR1 is MNHEY and CDR2 is SVGAGI. The germline V and J ends were trimmed by 6 bases and 3 bases, with 18 bases remaining between them.

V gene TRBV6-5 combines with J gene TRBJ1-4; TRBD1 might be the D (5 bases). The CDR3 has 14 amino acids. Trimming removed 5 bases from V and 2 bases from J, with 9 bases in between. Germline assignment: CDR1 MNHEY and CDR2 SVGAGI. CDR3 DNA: TGTGCCAGCAGTCGCCCAGGGACTAATGAAAAACTGTTTTTT. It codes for CASSRPGTNEKLFF.

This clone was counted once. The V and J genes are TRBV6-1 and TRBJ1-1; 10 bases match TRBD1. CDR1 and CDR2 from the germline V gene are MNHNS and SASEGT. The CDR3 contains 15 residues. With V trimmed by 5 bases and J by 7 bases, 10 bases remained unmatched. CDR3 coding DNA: TGTGCCAGCAGTCCCCGGACAGGGGGGGCAATTGAAGCTTTCTTT. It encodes CASSPRTGGAIEAFF.

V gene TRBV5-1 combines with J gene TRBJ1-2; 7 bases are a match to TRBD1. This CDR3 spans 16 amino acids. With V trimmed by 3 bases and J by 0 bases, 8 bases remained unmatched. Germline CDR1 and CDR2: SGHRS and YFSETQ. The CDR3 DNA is TGCGCCAGCAGCTGGGGAACAGGGGCAGCTAACTATGGCTACACCTTC. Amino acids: CASSWGTGAANYGYTF.

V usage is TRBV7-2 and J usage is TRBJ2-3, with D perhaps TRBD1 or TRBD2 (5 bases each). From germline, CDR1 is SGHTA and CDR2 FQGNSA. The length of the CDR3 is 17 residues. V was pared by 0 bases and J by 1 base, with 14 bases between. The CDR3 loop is CASSLAFSGPGTDTQYF. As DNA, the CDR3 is TGTGCCAGCAGCTTAGCTTTTTCGGGACCTGGCACAGATACGCAGTATTTT.

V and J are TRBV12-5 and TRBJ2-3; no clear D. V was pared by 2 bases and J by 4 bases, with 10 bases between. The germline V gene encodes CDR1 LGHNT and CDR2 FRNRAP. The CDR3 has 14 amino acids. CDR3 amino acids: CASGLRWVADTQYF. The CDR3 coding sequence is TGTGCTAGTGGTTTGCGATGGGTTGCAGATACGCAGTATTTT.

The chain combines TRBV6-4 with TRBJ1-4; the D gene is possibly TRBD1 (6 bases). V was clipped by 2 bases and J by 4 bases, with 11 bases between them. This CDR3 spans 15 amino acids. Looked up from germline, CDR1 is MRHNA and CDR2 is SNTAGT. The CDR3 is CASSDRTVDNEKLFF. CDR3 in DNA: TGTGCCAGCAGTGACCGGACAGTCGATAATGAAAAACTGTTTTTT.

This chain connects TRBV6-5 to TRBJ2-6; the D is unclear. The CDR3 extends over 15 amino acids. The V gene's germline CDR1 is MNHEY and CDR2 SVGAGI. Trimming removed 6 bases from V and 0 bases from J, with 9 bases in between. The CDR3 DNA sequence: TGTGCCAGCAGGACCCCCACCTCTGGGGCCAACGTCCTGACTTTC. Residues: CASRTPTSGANVLTF.

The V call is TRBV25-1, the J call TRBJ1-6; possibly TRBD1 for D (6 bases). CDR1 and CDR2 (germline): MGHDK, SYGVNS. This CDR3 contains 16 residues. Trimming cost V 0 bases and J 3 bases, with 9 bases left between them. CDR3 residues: CASSEYWTDYNSPLHF. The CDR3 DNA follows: TGTGCCAGCAGTGAATACTGGACAGACTATAATTCACCCCTCCACTTT.

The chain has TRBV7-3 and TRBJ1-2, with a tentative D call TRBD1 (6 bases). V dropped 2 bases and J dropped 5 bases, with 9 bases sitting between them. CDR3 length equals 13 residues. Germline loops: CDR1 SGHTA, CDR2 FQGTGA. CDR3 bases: TGTGCCAGCAGCTTAGTACAGGGTTATGGCTACACCTTC. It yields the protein CASSLVQGYGYTF.

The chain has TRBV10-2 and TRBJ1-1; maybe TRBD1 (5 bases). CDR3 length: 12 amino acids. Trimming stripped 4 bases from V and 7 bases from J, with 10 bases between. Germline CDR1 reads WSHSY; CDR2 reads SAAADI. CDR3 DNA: TGCGCCAGCAGTGCAGGGCTAAGTGAAGCTTTCTTT. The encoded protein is CASSAGLSEAFF.